This entry describes one T cell receptor (beta chain). This entry is derived from a study of control samples from healthy donors and cancer patients. V was trimmed by 1 base and J by 1 base, leaving 5 bases between them. This CDR3 spans 14 amino acids. In germline, CDR1 is SGHRS, CDR2 YFSETQ. Profiled with immunoSEQ multiplex PCR; TCRdb holds only in-frame clones, not every one. The sample gives fewer than 200,000 clones, 85% to 95% of which show up once; roughly 1.5% is in the top ten. The TCR sequence derives from a man younger than 35 in good health. The sample comprised blood. This chain joins TRBV5-1 and TRBJ2-2; D gene ambiguous. The CDR3 DNA reads TGCGCCAGCAGCTTGTGGCAGAACACCGGGGAGCTGTTTTTT. Translation: CASSLWQNTGELFF.